This T cell receptor (beta chain) was found in a study of cytomegalovirus exposure and HLA in healthy donors. Findings and limits, study-wide: In a later analysis, a missense DCLRE1C variant was linked to TCR beta V- and J-gene trimming. Links to common viral pathogens appeared, in a later analysis, for several of the most significant clusters. Most TCRs appeared rarely, but some public TCRs recurred in many donors.

Germline CDR1 MNHEY, CDR2 SMNVEV (reference sequence). Trimming shortened V by 3 bases and J by 7 bases, and 16 bases separated the two germline ends. The CDR3 is 14 residues long. The PCR used 60 Vbeta and 13 Jbeta primers. The assay was immunoSEQ multiplex PCR, and TCRdb's table has in-frame clones only and misses some. Of around 170,000 clones listed, around four fifths are singletons. This clone was detected a few times. What it binds is not known. The sample taken for sequencing was PBMCs. This sequence joins TRBV27 and TRBJ2-7, with D possibly being TRBD2 (7 bases). The receptor comes from a woman under 30 in good health and CMV-seronegative. CDR3 region: CASSFSGRGGEQYF. The CDR3 nucleotides are TGTGCCAGCAGTTTCAGCGGCAGGGGAGGGGAGCAGTACTTC.